Shown below are 17 T cell receptor beta chains from a single sample sequenced in a study of identifying expanded T cells in peripheral blood. Here immunoSEQ multiplex PCR was the method, and the copy in TCRdb shows in-frame clones only, minus some. The profile shows more than 50,000 clones, around 86% of them singletons. The sample consisted of blood. The receptors here all came from a person between 18 and 70 years old in good health.

The V and J genes are TRBV5-1 and TRBJ2-5; D unclear. The germline V and J ends were trimmed by 4 bases and 3 bases, with 13 bases remaining between them. Germline CDR1 reads SGHRS; CDR2 reads YFSETQ. This CDR3 contains 14 residues. CDR3 protein: CASSRTRAKETQYF. As DNA, the CDR3 is TGCGCCAGCAGCCGAACAAGGGCCAAAGAGACCCAGTACTTC.

The gene calls are TRBV4-1 and TRBJ1-1; no definite D call. The germline CDR1 and CDR2 sequences are MGHRA and YSYEKL. V shed 0 bases and J shed 5 bases, with 13 bases lying between them. The CDR3 has 15 amino acids. The CDR3 coding sequence is TGCGCCAGCAGCCAAGAAGGAAAGGGATGGACTGAAGCTTTCTTT. Encoded protein: CASSQEGKGWTEAFF.

The chain carries TRBV2 and TRBJ2-5; the D gene is possibly TRBD1 (6 bases). V was shortened by 7 bases and J by 5 bases, with 23 bases between the two germline ends. This CDR3 has 16 residues. Per germline, CDR1 SNHLY and CDR2 FYNNEI. The CDR3 spells CASIAGTTSRRETQYF. The CDR3 nucleotides read TGTGCCAGCATAGCCGGGACAACGAGTCGGAGGGAGACCCAGTACTTC. Variable domain in full (rest from reference TRBV2 and TRBJ2-5): EPEVTQTPSHQVTQMGQEVILRCVPISNHLYFYWYRQILGQKVEFLVSFYNNEISEKSEIFDDQFSVERPDGSNFTLKIRSTKLEDSAMYFCASIAGTTSRRETQYFGPGTRLLVL.

About this clone: The sample has other DNA sequences that encode this CDR3 too. The CDR3 protein is CASSEKLAGATDTQYF. The CDR3 DNA sequence: TGTGCCAGCAGCGAGAAGCTAGCGGGGGCTACAGATACGCAGTATTTT. J is TRBJ2-3 and V is TRBV9; 10 nucleotides line up with TRBD2. The V gene end was trimmed by 3 bases and the J gene end by 3 bases; junction bases not matched to a gene: 7. Germline V lookup: CDR1 SGDLS, CDR2 YYNGEE. CDR3 length: 16 residues.

J is TRBJ2-1 and V is TRBV5-6, with D possibly being TRBD2 (5 bases). V lost 5 bases to trimming and J lost 7 bases, with 16 bases between them. The germline V gene encodes CDR1 SGHDT and CDR2 YYEEEE. This CDR3 is built from 14 residues. In DNA form, the CDR3 reads TGTGCCAGCAGGGGCTCGGGGATTTCGAATGAGCAGTTCTTC. Protein: CASRGSGISNEQFF.

Comments on this clone: A junction end diverges from the germline sequence, so it may reflect a read error. The same CDR3 is also encoded by other DNA sequences in this sample. J is TRBJ2-7 and V is TRBV7-8; a weak D match, TRBD1 (6 bases). CDR3 length equals 15 residues. The V gene's germline CDR1 is SGHVS and CDR2 FQNEAQ. Written as DNA, the CDR3 is TGCGCCAGCAGCCAACAAAGGACAGCGTCCTACGAGCAGTACTTC. Translation gives CASSQQRTASYEQYF.

This clone appeared a few times. The rearrangement joins TRBV25-1 to TRBJ1-1; no clear D. V was clipped by 7 bases and J by 7 bases, with 13 bases between them. The CDR3 is made up of 12 amino acids. CDR1 and CDR2 from the germline V gene are MGHDK and SYGVNS. CDR3 nucleotides: TGTGCCAGCAAGAGAGGGTTGAGTGAAGCTTTCTTT. This encodes CASKRGLSEAFF.

The chain recombines TRBV2 with TRBJ2-3; 9 bases match TRBD1. The CDR3 runs to 14 residues. J was trimmed by 6 bases and V by 3 bases; bases with no gene match: 4. Per germline, CDR1 SNHLY and CDR2 FYNNEI. The CDR3 DNA follows: TGTGCCAGCAGTGAGGACAGGGGACCGGATACGCAGTATTTT. It is translated as CASSEDRGPDTQYF.

The rearrangement joins TRBV4-3 to TRBJ1-2, with TRBD1 matching 10 bases. V was pared by 3 bases and J by 7 bases, with 17 bases of the junction left unmatched. Germline V gene lookup returns CDR1 LGHNA and CDR2 YSLEER. The CDR3 sequence is 18 residues long. The DNA for the CDR3 is TGCGCCAGCAGCCACCAACGACAGGGGGCTTCTAGTTCGGCTGGCTACACCTTC. It codes for CASSHQRQGASSSAGYTF.

The chain employs TRBV12-5 and TRBJ1-5; D is perhaps TRBD1 (5 bases). Trimming stripped 3 bases from V and 9 bases from J, with 15 bases between. The CDR3 sequence is 14 residues long. Looked up from germline, CDR1 is LGHNT and CDR2 is FRNRAP. CDR3 amino acids: CASGFSGTLGPQHF. Written as DNA, the CDR3 is TGTGCTAGTGGTTTCTCAGGGACCTTAGGGCCCCAGCATTTT. Looking up the rest from reference TRBV12-5 and TRBJ1-5 gives the full variable domain: DARVTQTPRHKVTEMGQEVTMRCQPILGHNTVFWYRQTMMQGLELLAYFRNRAPLDDSGMPKDRFSAEMPDATLATLKIQPSEPRDSAVYFCASGFSGTLGPQHFGDGTRLSIL.

The CDR3, as DNA: TGCGCCAGCCTGAGGACTAGCGGCGCAGATACGCAGTATTTT. Its protein product is CASLRTSGADTQYF. This rearrangement joins TRBV10-2 to TRBJ2-3; TRBD2 aligns across 10 bases. The CDR3 is made up of 14 amino acids. CDR1 and CDR2 from the germline V gene are WSHSY and SAAADI. V lost 8 bases, J lost 4 bases, and 6 bases stayed unmatched.

This clone was picked up one time. The V and J genes are TRBV19 and TRBJ1-1; D is unresolved. The V end was cut by 5 bases, the J end by 0 bases, with 10 bases between. The CDR3 is 14 amino acids. Germline V CDR1 and CDR2: LNHDA, SQIVND (reference sequence). CDR3 sequence (DNA): TGTGCCAGTAGTCCCACAGTGGTGAACACTGAAGCTTTCTTT. Translated, it gives CASSPTVVNTEAFF.

The chain employs TRBV10-1 and TRBJ1-2, with 9 bases matching TRBD1. This CDR3 spans 15 amino acids. Germline CDR1 WNHNN, CDR2 SYGVQD (reference sequence). V lost 7 bases to trimming and J lost 3 bases; unmatched junction nucleotides: 9. The DNA of the CDR3 is TGCGCCAGCAAAAGGGACAGGGATTCTTACTATGGCTACACCTTC. Translation: CASKRDRDSYYGYTF.

The chain uses TRBV4-2 and TRBJ2-7; 9 nucleotides line up with TRBD1. CDR1 is LGHNA and CDR2 is YNFKEQ in the germline V gene. This CDR3 has 15 amino acids. J lost 1 base, V lost 6 bases, and 7 bases had no gene match. CDR3 DNA sequence: TGTGCCAGCAGTCGTGACAGGGGGTCGTCCTACGAGCAGTACTTC. The encoded protein is CASSRDRGSSYEQYF.

The chain is built from TRBV7-9 and TRBJ1-1; perhaps TRBD1 as D (6 bases). V lost 9 bases and J lost 3, with 11 bases in between. Germline assignment: CDR1 SEHNR and CDR2 FQNEAQ (reference sequence). This CDR3 has 12 residues. The CDR3 reads CASTRGDTEAFF. In DNA form, the CDR3 reads TGTGCCAGTACAAGGGGGGACACTGAAGCTTTCTTT.

This clone was observed a few times. This chain connects TRBV19 to TRBJ1-5; 7 bases fit TRBD1. The CDR3 contains 14 residues. J was trimmed by 7 bases and V by 5 bases; bases with no gene match: 8. Germline CDR1 and CDR2: LNHDA and SQIVND (reference sequence). This CDR3 is CASSPQTGKQPQHF. CDR3 nucleotide sequence: TGTGCCAGTAGTCCCCAGACAGGGAAACAGCCCCAGCATTTT.

The chain combines TRBV5-1 with TRBJ2-4; D is unresolved. The CDR3 sequence is 15 residues long. Germline V CDR1 and CDR2: SGHRS, YFSETQ. With 6 bases removed from V and 0 bases from J, the gap between germline ends came to 13 bases. This CDR3 is CASNLTPSAKNIQYF. For the CDR3, the DNA is TGCGCCAGCAACTTAACCCCTTCAGCCAAAAACATTCAGTACTTC.